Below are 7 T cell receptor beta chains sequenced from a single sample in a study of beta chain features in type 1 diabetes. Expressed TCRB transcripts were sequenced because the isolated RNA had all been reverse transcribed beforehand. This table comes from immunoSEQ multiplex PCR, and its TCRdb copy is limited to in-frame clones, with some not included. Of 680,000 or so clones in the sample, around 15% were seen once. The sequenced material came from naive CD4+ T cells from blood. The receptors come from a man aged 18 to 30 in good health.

CDR3 in DNA: TGTGCCAGCAGTTCGTCCCGCCACGAGCAGTACTTC. Translating it yields CASSSSRHEQYF. The chain is built from TRBV28 and TRBJ2-7; D ambiguous. Germline-derived CDR1 and CDR2 are MDHEN and SYDVKM. V shed 4 bases and J shed 5 bases, with 9 bases lying between them. This CDR3 region has 12 residues.

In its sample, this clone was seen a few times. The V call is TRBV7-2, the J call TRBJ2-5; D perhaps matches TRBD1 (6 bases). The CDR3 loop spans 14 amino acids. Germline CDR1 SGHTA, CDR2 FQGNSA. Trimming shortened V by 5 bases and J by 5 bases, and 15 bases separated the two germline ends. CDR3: CASSTHRVQETQYF. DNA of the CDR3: TGTGCCAGCAGCACACACAGGGTACAGGAGACCCAGTACTTC.

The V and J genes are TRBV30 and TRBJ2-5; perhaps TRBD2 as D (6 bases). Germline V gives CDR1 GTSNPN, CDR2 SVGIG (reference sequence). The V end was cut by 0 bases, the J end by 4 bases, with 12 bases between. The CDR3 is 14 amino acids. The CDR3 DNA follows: TGTGCCTGGAGTGTACAGAACGGGGGAGAGACCCAGTACTTC. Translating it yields CAWSVQNGGETQYF.

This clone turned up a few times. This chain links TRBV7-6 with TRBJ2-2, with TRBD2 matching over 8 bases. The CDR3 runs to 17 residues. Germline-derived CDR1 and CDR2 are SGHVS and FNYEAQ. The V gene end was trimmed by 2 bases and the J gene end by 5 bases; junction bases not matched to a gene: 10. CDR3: CASSLLGGGPTTGELFF. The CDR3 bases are TGTGCCAGCAGCTTACTCGGCGGGGGGCCCACGACCGGGGAGCTGTTTTTT.

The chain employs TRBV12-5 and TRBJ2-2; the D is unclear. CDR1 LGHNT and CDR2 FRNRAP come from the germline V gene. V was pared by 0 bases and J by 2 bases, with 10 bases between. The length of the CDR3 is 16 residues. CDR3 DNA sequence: TGTGCTAGTGGTTTGGTAGGGTTGAGTAACACCGGGGAGCTGTTTTTT. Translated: CASGLVGLSNTGELFF.

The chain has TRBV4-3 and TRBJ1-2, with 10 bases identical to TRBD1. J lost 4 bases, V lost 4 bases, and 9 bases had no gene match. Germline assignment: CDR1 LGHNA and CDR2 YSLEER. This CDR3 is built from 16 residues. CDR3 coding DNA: TGCGCCAGCAGCCTAAGGCCGACAGGGGGCGTCTATGGCTACACCTTC. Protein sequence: CASSLRPTGGVYGYTF.

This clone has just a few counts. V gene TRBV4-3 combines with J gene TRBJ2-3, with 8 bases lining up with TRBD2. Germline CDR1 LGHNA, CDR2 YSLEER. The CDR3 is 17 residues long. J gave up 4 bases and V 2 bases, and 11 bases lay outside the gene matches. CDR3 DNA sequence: TGCGCCAGCAGCCAAAACGTCGGGGGGGCCCGGGCAGATACGCAGTATTTT. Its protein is CASSQNVGGARADTQYF.